The subject of this entry is one T cell receptor (beta chain). The table came from immunoSEQ multiplex PCR; TCRdb's copy has only in-frame clones and leaves some out. The table has some 120,000 clones, roughly 80% seen once. These data belong to a study of blood T cell repertoires in COVID-19. Germline CDR1 is GTSNPN and CDR2 is SVGIG (reference sequence). This CDR3 is 15 amino acids long. V was clipped by 1 base and J by 0 bases, with 9 bases between them. The gene calls are TRBV30 and TRBJ2-2; D unresolved. This receptor was obtained from a human donor in a cohort sampled during active COVID-19. Specimen: peripheral blood. The CDR3: CAWSDPDSNTGELFF. CDR3 nucleotides: TGTGCCTGGAGTGACCCAGACTCGAACACCGGGGAGCTGTTTTTT. Filled out from reference TRBV30 and TRBJ2-2, the complete variable domain reads SQTIHQWPATLVQPVGSPLSLECTVEGTSNPNLYWYRQAAGRGLQLLFYSVGIGQISSEVPQNLSASRPQDRQFILSSKKLLLSDSGFYLCAWSDPDSNTGELFFGEGSRLTVL.